The 30 T cell receptor beta chains presented below share a single source sample, sequenced in a study of cytomegalovirus exposure and HLA in healthy donors. It was with 60 Vbeta and 13 Jbeta primers that the PCR ran. Libraries were prepared by immunoSEQ multiplex PCR; TCRdb keeps only in-frame clonotypes and omits some of them. The data contain about 190,000 clones, roughly 80% of them singletons. Sequenced material: PBMCs. These TCRs come from a man over 45 in good health and CMV-seronegative.

The gene calls are TRBV29-1 and TRBJ2-1, with D possibly TRBD1 on 5 matching bases. V lost 0 bases and J 6 bases, leaving 18 bases between the germline ends. CDR3 length equals 16 residues. The germline V gene encodes CDR1 SQVTM and CDR2 ANQGSEA. The DNA of the CDR3 is TGCAGCGTTGAAGAGCGGCGTAGGGGCCTAACCAATGAGCAGTTCTTC. It translates to CSVEERRRGLTNEQFF.

The CDR3 protein is CASSLKARRQPQHF. The CDR3 coding sequence is TGTGCCAGTAGTCTGAAAGCGCGCCGTCAGCCCCAGCATTTT. The chain links TRBV19 to TRBJ1-5; D ambiguous. Germline V CDR1 and CDR2: LNHDA, SQIVND (reference sequence). The CDR3 length is 14 residues. The V and J ends lost 5 bases and 6 bases respectively, with 14 bases between them.

The J gene is TRBJ2-1, the V gene TRBV4-1, with TRBD2 identical over 10 bases. Germline lookup yields CDR1 MGHRA and CDR2 YSYEKL. The CDR3 spans 15 residues. The J segment lost 3 bases and the V segment lost 4 bases, leaving 3 bases of the junction unmatched. CDR3 nucleotide sequence: TGCGCCAGCAGCCTCTCTAGCGGGAGCTACAATGAGCAGTTCTTC. Its translation is CASSLSSGSYNEQFF.

This clone was counted a few times. The J gene is TRBJ2-7, the V gene TRBV6-5; TRBD1 matches 9 bases. With V trimmed by 5 bases and J by 5 bases, 7 bases remained unmatched. The germline V gene has CDR1 MNHEY and CDR2 SVGAGI. This CDR3 has 14 amino acids. The CDR3 DNA follows: TGTGCCAGCAGTCCCCGGGACAGGGTTCACGAGCAGTACTTC. It translates to CASSPRDRVHEQYF.

The V call is TRBV18, the J call TRBJ2-5; D unclear. The germline gives CDR1 KGHSH, CDR2 LQKENI. Trimming shortened V by 3 bases and J by 2 bases, and 13 bases separated the two germline ends. The CDR3 has 15 residues. CDR3 nucleotides: TGTGCCAGCTCACCCTACAGAAACTCACAAGAGACCCAGTACTTC. Its protein product is CASSPYRNSQETQYF.

This chain joins TRBV7-2 and TRBJ2-3, with a tentative D call TRBD2 (6 bases). This CDR3 spans 15 amino acids. From germline, CDR1 is SGHTA and CDR2 FQGNSA. Deletions cut 5 bases from V and 3 bases from J, with 15 bases between. The CDR3 bases are TGTGCCAGCAGCCCAGATGGGGGGTCTACAGATACGCAGTATTTT. Amino acids: CASSPDGGSTDTQYF.

V gene TRBV14 combines with J gene TRBJ1-3, with TRBD1 identical over 7 bases. With 4 bases clipped from V and 4 bases from J, the junction kept 10 bases outside the gene matches. The CDR3 loop spans 16 amino acids. The germline CDR1 and CDR2 sequences are SGHDN and FVKESK. The CDR3 DNA sequence: TGTGCCAGCAGCCGCGACAGGGTCTTACTCGGAAACACCATATATTTT. Translation: CASSRDRVLLGNTIYF.

The chain couples TRBV11-3 to TRBJ2-1; a possible D gene is TRBD2 (6 bases). CDR1 is SGHNT, CDR2 YENEEA, per germline. V lost 6 bases to trimming and J lost 9 bases, with 9 bases between them. The CDR3 extends over 11 amino acids. In DNA form, the CDR3 reads TGTGCCAGCAGTTTGGGAGGTGAGCAGTTCTTC. This sequence encodes CASSLGGEQFF.

The chain employs TRBV19 and TRBJ1-1; 9 bases map to TRBD1. This CDR3 region has 15 residues. The trim removed 1 base at V and 5 bases at J, leaving 5 bases unmatched. The germline V gene has CDR1 LNHDA and CDR2 SQIVND (reference sequence). CDR3 sequence (DNA): TGTGCCAGTAGTATAGGGGCGACAGGGGGAACTGAAGCTTTCTTT. Protein product: CASSIGATGGTEAFF.

The chain is built from TRBV7-9 and TRBJ2-5; a possible D gene is TRBD2 (7 bases). The CDR3 covers 13 residues. The germline CDR1 and CDR2 sequences are SEHNR and FQNEAQ (reference sequence). The V end lost 7 bases, the J end lost 3 bases, and 12 bases lay between the germline ends. CDR3 sequence: CASTTGREETQYF. CDR3 sequence (DNA): TGTGCCAGCACCACAGGGAGGGAAGAGACCCAGTACTTC.

The chain is built from TRBV4-1 and TRBJ2-2; D is possibly TRBD2 (7 bases). This CDR3 is built from 20 residues. Germline V CDR1 and CDR2: MGHRA, YSYEKL. V lost 0 bases and J 5 bases, leaving 25 bases between the germline ends. The CDR3 region is CASSQERGARGAGLTGELFF. The CDR3 DNA sequence: TGCGCCAGCAGCCAAGAAAGGGGGGCCCGGGGGGCCGGATTGACCGGGGAGCTGTTTTTT.

The chain employs TRBV7-9 and TRBJ2-2; 7 bases agree with TRBD1. This CDR3 region has 16 residues. The V and J ends lost 0 bases and 1 base, in that order; junction bases with no gene match: 2. CDR1 and CDR2 (germline): SEHNR, FQNEAQ (reference sequence). The CDR3 sequence is CASSLAGQENTGELFF. Here the CDR3 DNA reads TGTGCCAGCAGCTTAGCAGGACAGGAGAACACCGGGGAGCTGTTTTTT.

The V gene is TRBV18, the J gene TRBJ1-5; weak D call: TRBD1 (6 bases). This CDR3 is built from 15 residues. Trimming took 3 bases from V and 3 from J, leaving 12 bases between them. CDR1 and CDR2 (germline): KGHSH, LQKENI. The CDR3 DNA sequence: TGTGCCAGCTCACCGAGAGGACAGAACAATCAGCCCCAGCATTTT. As protein: CASSPRGQNNQPQHF.

V is TRBV7-2 and J is TRBJ2-5, with TRBD1 matching 9 bases. J gave up 6 bases and V 5 bases, and 7 bases lay outside the gene matches. The CDR3 spans 14 residues. CDR1 and CDR2 (germline): SGHTA, FQGNSA. The CDR3 coding sequence is TGTGCCAGCAGCGCACAGGGGGCGACCAAGACCCAGTACTTC. As protein: CASSAQGATKTQYF.

The chain has TRBV7-9 and TRBJ1-3; TRBD1 might be the D (5 bases). The V gene lost 6 bases and the J gene lost 0 bases, with 6 bases spanning the gap. CDR1 is SEHNR and CDR2 is FQNEAQ in the germline V gene (reference sequence). The CDR3 contains 13 residues. CDR3 residues: CASRQGSGNTIYF. The CDR3 DNA reads TGTGCCAGCAGGCAGGGCTCTGGAAACACCATATATTTT. Combining the CDR3 with reference TRBV7-9 and TRBJ1-3 gives the whole variable domain DTGVSQNPRHKITKRGQNVTFRCDPISEHNRLYWYRQTLGQGPEFLTYFQNEAQLEKSRLLSDRFSAERPKGSFSTLEIQRTEQGDSAMYLCASRQGSGNTIYFGEGSWLTVV.

The V call is TRBV15, the J call TRBJ2-7; 13 bases line up with TRBD2. This CDR3 has 17 amino acids. Germline CDR1 and CDR2: LNHNV and YYDKDF (reference sequence). Trimming cost V 6 bases and J 4 bases; bases outside gene matches: 12. The CDR3 spells CATSSGTSGVVGYEQYF. As DNA, the CDR3 is TGTGCCACCAGTTCCGGGACTAGCGGGGTCGTCGGGTACGAGCAGTACTTC.

This clone was observed a single time. The chain is built from TRBV11-2 and TRBJ2-7; D remains unclear. This CDR3 spans 12 amino acids. Trimming removed 3 bases from V and 3 bases from J, with 6 bases in between. Germline values: CDR1 SGHAT, CDR2 FQNNGV. The CDR3 protein is CASSFSGYEQYF. As DNA, the CDR3 is TGTGCCAGCAGCTTTTCAGGCTACGAGCAGTACTTC. Filled out from reference TRBV11-2 and TRBJ2-7, the complete variable domain reads EAGVAQSPRYKIIEKRQSVAFWCNPISGHATLYWYQQILGQGPKLLIQFQNNGVVDDSQLPKDRFSAERLKGVDSTLKIQPAKLEDSAVYLCASSFSGYEQYFGPGTRLTVT.

Only a few counts were recorded for this clone. V is TRBV6-6 and J is TRBJ2-3; no definite D call. Germline V gene data show CDR1 as MNHNY and CDR2 as SVGAGI (reference sequence). The V end lost 4 bases, the J end lost 2 bases, and 4 bases lay between the germline ends. The CDR3 is 12 amino acids. Written as DNA, the CDR3 is TGTGCCAGCAGTTTGTACACAGATACGCAGTATTTT. Translated, it gives CASSLYTDTQYF.

The J gene is TRBJ1-6, the V gene TRBV23-1, with D uncertain. TRBV23-1 is labeled an ORF, and its function is uncertain. CDR3 length: 13 amino acids. The V end was cut by 1 base, the J end by 8 bases, with 6 bases between. CDR3 bases: TGCGCCAGCAGTCAATTCCCCGATTCACCCCTCCACTTT. This encodes CASSQFPDSPLHF.

The chain combines TRBV7-9 with TRBJ2-3; 13 bases match TRBD2. CDR3 length: 17 residues. V was clipped by 6 bases and J by 4 bases; unmatched bases: 10. Germline lookup yields CDR1 SEHNR and CDR2 FQNEAQ (reference sequence). CDR3 coding DNA: TGTGCCAGCAGTTCCCTGGGACTAGCGGGGAAAGCAGATACGCAGTATTTT. Residues: CASSSLGLAGKADTQYF.

In DNA form, the CDR3 reads TGTGCCAGCAGCTTAGACAGGGCTGGCTACACCTTC. Translation: CASSLDRAGYTF. The genes are TRBV7-2 and TRBJ1-2; TRBD1 is a possible D gene (6 bases). The V gene lost 1 base and the J gene lost 7 bases, with 7 bases spanning the gap. CDR1 is SGHTA, CDR2 FQGNSA, per germline. The CDR3 is 12 amino acids.

This clone has more than one count but fewer than ten. The chain employs TRBV5-1 and TRBJ2-5; TRBD2 is a possible D gene (6 bases). There are 13 residues in the CDR3. Trimming left V 0 bases short and J 5 bases short, with 8 bases between. CDR1 and CDR2 from the germline V gene are SGHRS and YFSETQ. The CDR3 loop reads CASSLGDSETQYF. The CDR3 bases are TGCGCCAGCAGCTTGGGGGACTCGGAGACCCAGTACTTC. The full variable domain, rest sourced from reference TRBV5-1 and TRBJ2-5, is KAGVTQTPRYLIKTRGQQVTLSCSPISGHRSVSWYQQTPGQGLQFLFEYFSETQRNKGNFPGRFSGRQFSNSRSEMNVSTLELGDSALYLCASSLGDSETQYFGPGTRLLVL.

V and J are TRBV2 and TRBJ2-3; D is perhaps TRBD2 (6 bases). V was shortened by 4 bases and J by 3 bases, with 11 bases between the two germline ends. The CDR3 spans 14 residues. Germline V CDR1 and CDR2: SNHLY, FYNNEI. The CDR3: CASSGWRGTDTQYF. CDR3 in DNA: TGTGCCAGCAGTGGATGGAGGGGAACAGATACGCAGTATTTT.

The rearrangement links TRBV2 to TRBJ1-2; D may be TRBD1 (6 bases). CDR1 SNHLY and CDR2 FYNNEI come from the germline V gene. V lost 6 bases and J lost 2, with 19 bases in between. The length of the CDR3 is 16 residues. The CDR3 nucleotides are TGTGCCAGCAGCCTCGGATGGGCAGGGGAGAACTATGGCTACACCTTC. Encoded protein: CASSLGWAGENYGYTF.

The chain carries TRBV5-4 and TRBJ1-3, with unresolved D. CDR3 size: 15 residues. The V gene lost 3 bases and the J gene lost 0 bases, with 10 bases spanning the gap. Germline loops: CDR1 SGHNT, CDR2 YYREEE (reference sequence). The CDR3 sequence: CASSSQVNSGNTIYF. CDR3 bases: TGTGCCAGCAGCTCCCAGGTTAACTCTGGAAACACCATATATTTT. The full variable domain, completed using reference TRBV5-4 and TRBJ1-3, is ETGVTQSPTHLIKTRGQQVTLRCSSQSGHNTVSWYQQALGQGPQFIFQYYREEENGRGNFPPRFSGLQFPNYSSELNVNALELDDSALYLCASSSQVNSGNTIYFGEGSWLTVV.

The chain's CDR3 is CASSSSGVSYNEQFF. Here the CDR3 DNA reads TGTGCCAGCAGCTCTAGCGGGGTCTCCTACAATGAGCAGTTCTTC. This chain joins TRBV7-2 and TRBJ2-1, with TRBD2 matching over 9 bases. The V gene's germline CDR1 is SGHTA and CDR2 FQGNSA. V shed 4 bases and J 0 bases; nucleotides not matched to a gene: 1. The CDR3 length is 15 residues.

The chain employs TRBV4-1 and TRBJ2-3; D is ambiguous. From germline, CDR1 is MGHRA and CDR2 YSYEKL. The length of the CDR3 is 12 residues. Trimming shortened V by 3 bases and J by 6 bases, and 7 bases separated the two germline ends. CDR3 loop: CASSHSWDTQYF. The CDR3 region has the DNA TGCGCCAGCAGCCATAGCTGGGATACGCAGTATTTT.

The V gene is TRBV9, the J gene TRBJ2-1, with D tentatively TRBD1 (5 bases). CDR1 is SGDLS, CDR2 YYNGEE, per germline. V was clipped by 3 bases and J by 7 bases, with 14 bases between them. The CDR3 contains 14 residues. In DNA form, the CDR3 reads TGTGCCAGCAGCGGTTCAAGGGGTCGGAATGAGCAGTTCTTC. It codes for CASSGSRGRNEQFF.

The chain combines TRBV19 with TRBJ1-5; the match to TRBD1 covers 8 bases. V was pared by 7 bases and J by 6 bases, with 11 bases of the junction left unmatched. The CDR3 consists of 15 residues. In germline, CDR1 is LNHDA, CDR2 SQIVND (reference sequence). The CDR3 DNA reads TGTGCCAGTACGTTGCGGACAGGGATGGGTCAGCCCCAGCATTTT. Translated: CASTLRTGMGQPQHF.

The gene calls are TRBV7-9 and TRBJ1-1, with D possibly being TRBD1 (6 bases). Germline V gene data show CDR1 as SEHNR and CDR2 as FQNEAQ (reference sequence). The CDR3 contains 15 residues. V shed 7 bases and J shed 1 base, with 16 bases lying between them. CDR3 loop: CASTRTAGENTEAFF. The CDR3, as DNA: TGTGCCAGCACCAGGACGGCAGGGGAGAACACTGAAGCTTTCTTT.